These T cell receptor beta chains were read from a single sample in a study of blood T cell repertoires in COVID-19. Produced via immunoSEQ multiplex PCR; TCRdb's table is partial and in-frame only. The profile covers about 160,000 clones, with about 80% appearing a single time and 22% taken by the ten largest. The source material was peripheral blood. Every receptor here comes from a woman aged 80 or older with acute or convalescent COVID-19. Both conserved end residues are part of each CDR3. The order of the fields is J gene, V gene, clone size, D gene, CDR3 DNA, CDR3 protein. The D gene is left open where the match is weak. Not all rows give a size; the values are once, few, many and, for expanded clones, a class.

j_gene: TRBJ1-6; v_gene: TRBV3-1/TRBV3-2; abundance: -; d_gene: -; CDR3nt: TGTGCCAGCAGCCAAGCCGGACAGAGGAGTAATTCACCCCTCCACTTT; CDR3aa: CASSQAGQRSNSPLHF
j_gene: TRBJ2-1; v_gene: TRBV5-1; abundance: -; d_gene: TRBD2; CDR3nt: TGCGCCAGCAGCCCGGGACTAGCCTACAATGAGCAGTTCTTC; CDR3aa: CASSPGLAYNEQFF
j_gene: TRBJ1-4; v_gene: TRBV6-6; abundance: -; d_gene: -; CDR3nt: TGTGCCAGCAGTCACCGGGAGGGGGATGAAAAACTGTTTTTT; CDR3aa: CASSHREGDEKLFF
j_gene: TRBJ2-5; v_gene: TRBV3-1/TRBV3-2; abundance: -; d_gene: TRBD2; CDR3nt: TGTGCCAGTGGGACTAGCGGGAGGAGGGGCCAAGAGACCCAGTACTTC; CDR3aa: CASGTSGRRGQETQYF
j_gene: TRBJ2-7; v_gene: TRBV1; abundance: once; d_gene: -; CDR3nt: TGCACCAGCAGCTACCCGACGGCGCTAGCGGGAGAAGGGTACGAGCAGTACTTC; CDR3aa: CTSSYPTALAGEGYEQYF
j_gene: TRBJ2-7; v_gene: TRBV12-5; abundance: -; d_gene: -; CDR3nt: TGTGCTAGTGGTTTATCCAGGGATGAGCAGTACTTC; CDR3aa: CASGLSRDEQYF
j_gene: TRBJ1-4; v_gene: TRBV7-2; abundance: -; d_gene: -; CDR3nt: TGTGCCAGCAGCGCCAAGGGGAGGGATGAAAAACTGTTTTTT; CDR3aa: CASSAKGRDEKLFF
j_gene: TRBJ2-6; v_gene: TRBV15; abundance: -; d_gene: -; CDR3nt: TGTGCCACCAGCAGAAAGACTCCTTCTGGGGCCAACGTCCTGACTTTC; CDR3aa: CATSRKTPSGANVLTF
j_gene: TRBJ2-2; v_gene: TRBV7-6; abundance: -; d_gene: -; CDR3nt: TGTGCCAGCAGCTCACAGTCGGCCGGGGAGCTGTTTTTT; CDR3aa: CASSSQSAGELFF
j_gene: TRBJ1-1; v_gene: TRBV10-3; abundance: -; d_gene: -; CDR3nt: TGTGCCATCAGACGGGAAATGAACACTGAAGCTTTCTTT; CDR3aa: CAIRREMNTEAFF
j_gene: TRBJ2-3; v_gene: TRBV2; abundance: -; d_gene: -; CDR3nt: TGTGCCATCTCTGCGGGCCTCCCCCCGACGGATACGCAGTATTTT; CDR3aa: CAISAGLPPTDTQYF
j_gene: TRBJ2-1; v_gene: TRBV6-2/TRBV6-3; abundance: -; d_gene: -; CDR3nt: TGTGCCAGCAGTTCAAGACAGAAAACATACAATGAGCAGTTCTTC; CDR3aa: CASSSRQKTYNEQFF
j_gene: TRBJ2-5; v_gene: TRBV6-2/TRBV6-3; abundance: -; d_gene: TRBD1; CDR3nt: TGTGCCAGCAGTTACGCCTTGGACAGGGCCAGCGAAGAGACCCAGTACTTC; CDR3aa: CASSYALDRASEETQYF
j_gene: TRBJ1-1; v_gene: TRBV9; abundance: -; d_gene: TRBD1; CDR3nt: TGTGCCAGCAGCAGGGGGCAAGGCACTGAAGCTTTCTTT; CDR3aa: CASSRGQGTEAFF
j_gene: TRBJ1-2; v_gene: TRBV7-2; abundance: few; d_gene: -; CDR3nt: TGTGCCAGCAGCTATGCTCCGGGTCCGGGAGGCTACACCTTC; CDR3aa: CASSYAPGPGGYTF
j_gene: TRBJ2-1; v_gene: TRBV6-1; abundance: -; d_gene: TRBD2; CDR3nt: TGTGCCAGCAGTGAAGCATGGACTAGCGGGAGGTATGAGCAGTTCTTC; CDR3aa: CASSEAWTSGRYEQFF
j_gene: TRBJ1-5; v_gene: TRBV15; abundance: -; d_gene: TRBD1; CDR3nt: TGTGCCACCAGCAGAGATCGGGGACAGGGATCTTTCAATCAGCCCCAGCATTTT; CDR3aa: CATSRDRGQGSFNQPQHF
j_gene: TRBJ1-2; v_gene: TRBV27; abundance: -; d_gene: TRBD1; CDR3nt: TGTGCCAGCAGTTTTGAGGACAGGGGCACTGGCTACACCTTC; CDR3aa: CASSFEDRGTGYTF
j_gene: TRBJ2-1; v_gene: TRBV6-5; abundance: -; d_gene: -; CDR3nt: TGTGCCAGCCGGGCGGGAAATGAGCAGTTCTTC; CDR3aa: CASRAGNEQFF
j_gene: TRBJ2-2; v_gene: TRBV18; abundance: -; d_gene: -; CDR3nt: TGTGCCAGCTCACCACCCGGGAGGAACACCGGGGAGCTGTTTTTT; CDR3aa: CASSPPGRNTGELFF
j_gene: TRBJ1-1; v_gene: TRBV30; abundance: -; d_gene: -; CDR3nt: TGTGCCTGGAGTAAGGGGTCCGCGAACACTGAAGCTTTCTTT; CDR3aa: CAWSKGSANTEAFF
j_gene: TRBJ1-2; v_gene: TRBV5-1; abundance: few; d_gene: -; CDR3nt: TGCGCCAGCAGCTTGAGTTCACAGGCCCTTTTCTATGGCTACACCTTC; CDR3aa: CASSLSSQALFYGYTF
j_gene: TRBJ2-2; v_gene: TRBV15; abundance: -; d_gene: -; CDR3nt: TGTGCCACCAGCAGGGATACGACAGGAGTCTCCGGGGAGCTGTTTTTT; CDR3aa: CATSRDTTGVSGELFF
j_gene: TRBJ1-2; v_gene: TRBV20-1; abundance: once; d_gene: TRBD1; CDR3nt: TGCAGTGCTACCGACAGGGGTGGCTACACCTTC; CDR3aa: CSATDRGGYTF
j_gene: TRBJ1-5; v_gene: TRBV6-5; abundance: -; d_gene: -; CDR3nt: TGTGCCAGCAGTTACCATAGCAATCAGCCCCAGCATTTT; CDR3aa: CASSYHSNQPQHF
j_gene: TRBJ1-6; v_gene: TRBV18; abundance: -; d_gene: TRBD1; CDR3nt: TGTGCCAGCTCACCGTCGGGACAGGATAATTCACCCCTCCACTTT; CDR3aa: CASSPSGQDNSPLHF
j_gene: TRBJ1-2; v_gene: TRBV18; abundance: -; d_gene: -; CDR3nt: TGTGCCAGCTCACCACCTTTTCAGGGAAACTTCTATGGCTACACCTTC; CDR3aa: CASSPPFQGNFYGYTF
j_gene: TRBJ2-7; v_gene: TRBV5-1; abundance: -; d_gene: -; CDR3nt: TGCGCCAGCAGTTCCGCGGGACAGACTTACGAGCAGTACTTC; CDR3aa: CASSSAGQTYEQYF
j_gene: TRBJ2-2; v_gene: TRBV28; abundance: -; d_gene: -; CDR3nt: TGTGCCAGCAGTTTAGTACTAGCCGCGAACACCGGGGAGCTGTTTTTT; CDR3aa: CASSLVLAANTGELFF
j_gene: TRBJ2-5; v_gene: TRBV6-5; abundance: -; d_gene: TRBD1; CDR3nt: TGTGCCAGTACGGACAGGGGGCGAGGGGAGACCCAGTACTTC; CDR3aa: CASTDRGRGETQYF
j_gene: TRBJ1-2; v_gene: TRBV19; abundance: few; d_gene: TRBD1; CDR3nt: TGTGCCAGTAGCATCGACAGGGCCCCTGGCTACACCTTC; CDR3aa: CASSIDRAPGYTF
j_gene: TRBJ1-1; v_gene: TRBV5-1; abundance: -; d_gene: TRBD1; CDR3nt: TGCGCCAGCAGCTTCGGGACAGGGGGACCCACTGAAGCTTTCTTT; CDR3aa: CASSFGTGGPTEAFF
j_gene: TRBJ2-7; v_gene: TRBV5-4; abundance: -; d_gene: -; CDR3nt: TGTGCCAGCAGCTCGGCAGGAGAGCAGTACTTC; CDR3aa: CASSSAGEQYF
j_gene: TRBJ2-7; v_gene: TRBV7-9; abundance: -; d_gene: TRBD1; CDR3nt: TGTGCCAGCAGCTTGTTATCGGGACAGGGCCCAATACCCTACGAGCAGTACTTC; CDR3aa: CASSLLSGQGPIPYEQYF
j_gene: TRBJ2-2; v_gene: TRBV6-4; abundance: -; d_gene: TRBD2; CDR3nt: TGTGCCAGCACTAGCGGGAGCGGCACCGGGGAGCTGTTTTTT; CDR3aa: CASTSGSGTGELFF
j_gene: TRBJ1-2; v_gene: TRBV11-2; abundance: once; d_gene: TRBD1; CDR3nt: TGTGCCAGCCGCTTCACGACAGGGCGGTCAAACTATGGCTACACCTTC; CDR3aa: CASRFTTGRSNYGYTF
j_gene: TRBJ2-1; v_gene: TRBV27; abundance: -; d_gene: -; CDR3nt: TGTGCCAGCAGCTTGGACTATTTCAATGAGCAGTTCTTC; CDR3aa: CASSLDYFNEQFF
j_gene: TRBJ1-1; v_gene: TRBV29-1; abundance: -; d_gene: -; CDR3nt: TGCAGCGTTGAGCGCTTGAGTAACACTGAAGCTTTCTTT; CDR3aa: CSVERLSNTEAFF
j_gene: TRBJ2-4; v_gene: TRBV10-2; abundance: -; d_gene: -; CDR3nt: TGCGCCAGCAGTGCCGCCGGCGGGGCTAGGAACATTCAGTACTTC; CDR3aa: CASSAAGGARNIQYF
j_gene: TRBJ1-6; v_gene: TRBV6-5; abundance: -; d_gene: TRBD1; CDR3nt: TGTGCCAGCAGTTACTCGGGGACAGAAAATTCACCCCTCCACTTT; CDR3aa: CASSYSGTENSPLHF
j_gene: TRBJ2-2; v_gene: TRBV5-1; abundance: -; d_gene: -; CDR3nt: TGCGCCAGCAGCTTCACGATATCGGGCGGGGAGCTGTTTTTT; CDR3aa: CASSFTISGGELFF
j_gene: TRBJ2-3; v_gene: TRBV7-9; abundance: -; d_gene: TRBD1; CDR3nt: TGTGCCAGCAGCCTCCGGGACAGGGGAGAGAACACAGATACGCAGTATTTT; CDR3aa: CASSLRDRGENTDTQYF
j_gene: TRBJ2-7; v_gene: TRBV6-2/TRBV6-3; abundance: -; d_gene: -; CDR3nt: TGTGCCAGCAGTTACTCTGAGGGAGAAGGATACGAGCAGTACTTC; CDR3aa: CASSYSEGEGYEQYF
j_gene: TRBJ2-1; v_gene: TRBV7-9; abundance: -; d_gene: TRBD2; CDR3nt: TGTGCCAGCAGCTTACCGTATCGACTAGCGGGGGCCTACAATGAGCAGTTCTTC; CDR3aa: CASSLPYRLAGAYNEQFF
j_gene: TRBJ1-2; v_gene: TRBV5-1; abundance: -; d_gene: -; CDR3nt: TGCGCCAGCAGCTTGGGACAGACACCGGGCTACACCTTC; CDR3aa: CASSLGQTPGYTF
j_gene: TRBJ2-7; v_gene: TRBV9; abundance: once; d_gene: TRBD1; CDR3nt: TGTGCCAGCAGCGTAGAAGTAGGGGGCGGAACCTACGAGCAGTACTTC; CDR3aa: CASSVEVGGGTYEQYF
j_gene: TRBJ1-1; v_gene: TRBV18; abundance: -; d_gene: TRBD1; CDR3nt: TGTGCCAGCTCACAAGGACAGGGGGCGGAAGCTTTCTTT; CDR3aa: CASSQGQGAEAFF
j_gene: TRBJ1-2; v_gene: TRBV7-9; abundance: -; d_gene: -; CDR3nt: TGTGCCAGCAGCCCACAAACCAACTATGGCTACACCTTC; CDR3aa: CASSPQTNYGYTF
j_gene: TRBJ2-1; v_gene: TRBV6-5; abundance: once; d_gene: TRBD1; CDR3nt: TGTGCCAGCGGGAACAGGGGATATGAGCAGTTCTTC; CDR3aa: CASGNRGYEQFF
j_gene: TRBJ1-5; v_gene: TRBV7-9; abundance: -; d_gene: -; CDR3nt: TGTGCCAGCAGCTCCGACAAAAACACCCGGCCCCAGCATTTT; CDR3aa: CASSSDKNTRPQHF
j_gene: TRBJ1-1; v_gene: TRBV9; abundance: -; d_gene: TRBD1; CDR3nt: TGTGCCAGCAGCGTGGGACAGGGGAAATGGGAAACTGAAGCTTTCTTT; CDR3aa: CASSVGQGKWETEAFF
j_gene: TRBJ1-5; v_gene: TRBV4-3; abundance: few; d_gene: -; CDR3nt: TGCGCCAGCAGCCAAGAAATACCCAAGGGGAAGATCAATCAGCCCCAGCATTTT; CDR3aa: CASSQEIPKGKINQPQHF
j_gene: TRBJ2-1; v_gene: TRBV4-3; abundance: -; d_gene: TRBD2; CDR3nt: TGCGCCAGCAGCCAAGATACTAGCGGGAGTTACAATGAGCAGTTCTTC; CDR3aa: CASSQDTSGSYNEQFF
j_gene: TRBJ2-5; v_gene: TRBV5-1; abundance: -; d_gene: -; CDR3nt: TGCGCCAGCAGCTTATCACCCGAGGAGACCCAGTACTTC; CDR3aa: CASSLSPEETQYF
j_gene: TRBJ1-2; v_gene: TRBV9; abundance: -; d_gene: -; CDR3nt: TGTGCCAGCAGCGCGGTCTACTATGGCTACACCTTC; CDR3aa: CASSAVYYGYTF